The 30 T cell receptor beta chains listed next were all sequenced from one sample in a study of blood T cell repertoires in COVID-19. TCRdb's table, derived via immunoSEQ multiplex PCR, lists solely in-frame clones and lacks some. Among fewer than 400,000 clones listed, 90% to 95% were seen once. Sequenced material: PBMCs or T cells enriched from blood (not recorded which). The receptors were sampled from a woman between 25 and 40 years old who had been exposed to COVID-19.

The V and J genes are TRBV6-5 and TRBJ2-7; unclear D gene. Germline-derived CDR1 and CDR2 are MNHEY and SVGAGI. CDR3 size: 14 residues. With 4 bases removed from V and 0 bases from J, the gap between germline ends came to 10 bases. This chain's CDR3 is CASSFFGGSYEQYF. The CDR3 DNA reads as TGTGCCAGCAGTTTTTTTGGCGGCTCCTACGAGCAGTACTTC.

V usage is TRBV15 and J usage is TRBJ1-1; D is perhaps TRBD1 (5 bases). There are 15 residues in the CDR3. In germline, CDR1 is LNHNV, CDR2 YYDKDF (reference sequence). V gave up 1 base and J gave up 1 base, with 10 bases separating them. CDR3 bases: TGTGCCACCAGCAGAGGGGGACTGGGGAACACTGAAGCTTTCTTT. Translating it yields CATSRGGLGNTEAFF.

The gene calls are TRBV30 and TRBJ1-5; D is possibly TRBD1 (6 bases). CDR1 and CDR2 (germline): GTSNPN, SVGIG (reference sequence). Trimming left V 0 bases short and J 2 bases short, with 14 bases between. The CDR3 loop spans 16 amino acids. CDR3 residues: CAWSVGTLIGNQPQHF. The CDR3 DNA reads as TGTGCCTGGAGTGTAGGGACACTCATCGGCAATCAGCCCCAGCATTTT.

V and J are TRBV2 and TRBJ2-3; 10 positions match TRBD2. The junction had 8 bases not matched to a gene; V was cut back by 4 bases and J by 4 bases. Germline CDR1 SNHLY, CDR2 FYNNEI. There are 16 residues in the CDR3. The CDR3 DNA reads TGTGCCAGCAGTGTGAGCGGGGGGGCGAGGGCAGATACGCAGTATTTT. Protein: CASSVSGGARADTQYF.

This clone appeared a single time. The chain has TRBV7-8 and TRBJ1-1, with 7 bases matching TRBD1. J gave up 8 bases and V 2 bases, and 5 bases lay outside the gene matches. Per germline, CDR1 SGHVS and CDR2 FQNEAQ. This CDR3 spans 13 amino acids. In DNA form, the CDR3 reads TGTGCCAGCAGCTTATCAACAGGGGAGGAAGCTTTCTTT. Its protein is CASSLSTGEEAFF. Complete variable domain (other parts from reference TRBV7-8 and TRBJ1-1): GAGVSQSPRYKVAKRGQDVALRCDPISGHVSLFWYQQALGQGPEFLTYFQNEAQLDKSGLPSDRFFAERPEGSVSTLKIQRTQQEDSAVYLCASSLSTGEEAFFGQGTRLTVV.

This clone has a handful of counts. The gene calls are TRBV24-1 and TRBJ1-4; 9 bases line up with TRBD1. Germline-derived CDR1 and CDR2 are KGHDR and SFDVKD. Unmatched junction bases numbered 8, after V lost 12 bases and J lost 7 bases. The length of the CDR3 is 13 residues. CDR3 sequence: CAPETGGVEKLFF. The CDR3 region has the DNA TGTGCCCCGGAGACAGGGGGTGTTGAAAAACTGTTTTTT.

The V gene is TRBV5-1, the J gene TRBJ2-1, with 10 bases identical to TRBD1. V was clipped by 5 bases and J by 5 bases; unmatched bases: 7. CDR1 and CDR2 (germline): SGHRS, YFSETQ. This CDR3 is 15 amino acids long. CDR3 loop: CASRRDRGPNNEQFF. The CDR3 coding sequence is TGCGCCAGCAGGAGAGACAGGGGGCCCAACAATGAGCAGTTCTTC. Complete variable domain (other parts from reference TRBV5-1 and TRBJ2-1): KAGVTQTPRYLIKTRGQQVTLSCSPISGHRSVSWYQQTPGQGLQFLFEYFSETQRNKGNFPGRFSGRQFSNSRSEMNVSTLELGDSALYLCASRRDRGPNNEQFFGPGTRLTVL.

The chain is built from TRBV5-1 and TRBJ1-1; D remains unclear. Trimming removed 4 bases from V and 2 bases from J, with 12 bases in between. CDR1 is SGHRS, CDR2 YFSETQ, per germline. CDR3 length: 14 amino acids. The CDR3 DNA follows: TGCGCCAGCAGCCGTGAACCAGGAAACACTGAAGCTTTCTTT. This encodes CASSREPGNTEAFF.

The rearrangement joins TRBV10-3 to TRBJ1-3; a weak D match, TRBD1 (5 bases). V lost 4 bases and J lost 1, with 14 bases in between. Germline CDR1 reads ENHRY; CDR2 reads SYGVKD. CDR3 length equals 16 residues. The DNA of the CDR3 is TGTGCCATCAGTGGACAGAACAGACTGTCTGGAAACACCATATATTTT. Residues: CAISGQNRLSGNTIYF.

The gene calls are TRBV5-4 and TRBJ2-5, with TRBD2 matching over 16 bases. The CDR3 is 16 amino acids. V lost 3 bases and J lost 3; bases outside the gene matches: 2. The germline CDR1 and CDR2 sequences are SGHNT and YYREEE (reference sequence). The CDR3 is CASSSGTSGGEETQYF. The CDR3 bases are TGTGCCAGCAGCTCTGGGACTAGCGGGGGGGAAGAGACCCAGTACTTC.

This sequence joins TRBV29-1 and TRBJ1-1; D uncertain. Germline V lookup: CDR1 SQVTM, CDR2 ANQGSEA. The V gene lost 6 bases and the J gene lost 1 base, with 9 bases spanning the gap. This CDR3 is built from 12 residues. In nucleotides, the CDR3 is TGCAGCGTAGATACAGAGAACACTGAAGCTTTCTTT. This gives the protein CSVDTENTEAFF. The variable domain in full, completed from reference TRBV29-1 and TRBJ1-1, reads SAVISQKPSRDICQRGTSLTIQCQVDSQVTMMFWYRQQPGQSLTLIATANQGSEATYESGFVIDKFPISRPNLTFSTLTVSNMSPEDSSIYLCSVDTENTEAFFGQGTRLTVV.

This sequence joins TRBV7-8 and TRBJ2-1; 9 nucleotides align to TRBD2. CDR1 and CDR2 (germline): SGHVS, FQNEAQ. V shed 1 base and J 9 bases; nucleotides not matched to a gene: 7. This CDR3 is 15 amino acids long. This chain's CDR3 is CASSLGRGGVFEQFF. The CDR3 DNA sequence: TGTGCCAGCAGCTTAGGACGCGGGGGGGTGTTTGAGCAGTTCTTC.

The genes are TRBV25-1 and TRBJ2-1; D is perhaps TRBD2 (5 bases). This CDR3 is 15 amino acids long. From germline, CDR1 is MGHDK and CDR2 SYGVNS. V lost 8 bases and J lost 4, with 18 bases in between. The CDR3, as DNA: TGTGCCAGCGCAACACCGTCGACGGGGTACAATGAGCAGTTCTTC. Its translation: CASATPSTGYNEQFF.

V usage is TRBV5-3 and J usage is TRBJ1-3; 7 positions match TRBD1. TRBV5-3 is sorted into the ORF group, with uncertain function. This CDR3 is 16 amino acids long. V was clipped by 0 bases and J by 3 bases; unmatched bases: 6. The CDR3, as DNA: TGTGCCAGAAGCTTGGGACAGGGAGGTTGTGGAAACACCATATATTTT. Translated: CARSLGQGGCGNTIYF.

J is TRBJ2-1 and V is TRBV20-1; TRBD2 matches 7 bases. Trimming removed 1 base from V and 9 bases from J; junction bases left unmatched: 0. CDR1 is DFQATT and CDR2 is SNEGSKA in the germline V gene (reference sequence). The CDR3 is 11 amino acids. The CDR3 sequence: CSARAGGEQFF. The CDR3 DNA sequence: TGCAGTGCTAGAGCGGGGGGTGAGCAGTTCTTC.

The chain couples TRBV24-1 to TRBJ1-2; D is unclear. CDR3 length: 12 residues. With 5 bases removed from V and 8 bases from J, the gap between germline ends came to 11 bases. Germline CDR1 and CDR2: KGHDR and SFDVKD. The CDR3: CATSGRLGGYTF. Written as DNA, the CDR3 is TGTGCCACCAGTGGACGGTTGGGCGGCTACACCTTC.

This clone showed up just once. The CDR3 region is CASSQSRDRGSSGNTIYF. CDR3 sequence (DNA): TGCGCCAGCAGCCAGAGCCGGGACAGGGGCAGCTCTGGAAACACCATATATTTT. V gene TRBV4-1 combines with J gene TRBJ1-3, with 10 positions matching TRBD1. The V gene end was trimmed by 3 bases and the J gene end by 0 bases; junction bases not matched to a gene: 8. The germline gives CDR1 MGHRA, CDR2 YSYEKL. CDR3 length equals 18 residues.

The rearrangement links TRBV18 to TRBJ2-3; D possibly corresponds to TRBD2 (5 bases). Germline values: CDR1 KGHSH, CDR2 LQKENI. The CDR3 extends over 15 amino acids. The V and J ends lost 3 bases and 6 bases respectively, with 16 bases between them. The chain's CDR3 is CASSPRAVRMDTQYF. The CDR3 region has the DNA TGTGCCAGCTCACCGCGGGCGGTAAGGATGGATACGCAGTATTTT. Filled out from reference TRBV18 and TRBJ2-3, the complete variable domain reads NAGVMQNPRHLVRRRGQEARLRCSPMKGHSHVYWYRQLPEEGLKFMVYLQKENIIDESGMPKERFSAEFPKEGPSILRIQQVVRGDSAAYFCASSPRAVRMDTQYFGPGTRLTVL.

This chain links TRBV9 with TRBJ1-2; TRBD1 is a possible D gene (6 bases). Deletions cut 4 bases from V and 4 bases from J, with 14 bases between. Germline CDR1 reads SGDLS; CDR2 reads YYNGEE. The CDR3 length is 14 residues. CDR3 in amino acids: CASSSWTEGYGYTF. DNA of the CDR3: TGTGCCAGCAGCTCTTGGACAGAGGGCTATGGCTACACCTTC.

This sequence joins TRBV6-5 and TRBJ1-2; 8 nucleotides align to TRBD1. Germline V gives CDR1 MNHEY, CDR2 SVGAGI. CDR3 length: 14 amino acids. V was clipped by 0 bases and J by 5 bases; unmatched bases: 2. The CDR3 region has the DNA TGTGCCAGCAGTTACTCAAGGACAGGGTATGGCTACACCTTC. Amino acids: CASSYSRTGYGYTF.

The chain has TRBV6-1 and TRBJ1-2, with D possibly matching TRBD1 (6 bases). V dropped 3 bases and J dropped 7 bases, with 21 bases sitting between them. The CDR3 is made up of 16 amino acids. Germline CDR1 is MNHNS and CDR2 is SASEGT. DNA for the CDR3: TGTGCCAGCAGTGAGCTAAACCGGGACAACCGATCTGGCTACACCTTC. Translation gives CASSELNRDNRSGYTF.

The V call is TRBV4-1, the J call TRBJ1-3; a possible D gene is TRBD1 (6 bases). V was clipped by 2 bases and J by 4 bases, with 12 bases between them. The CDR3 spans 15 residues. Germline V gene data show CDR1 as MGHRA and CDR2 as YSYEKL. The DNA for the CDR3 is TGCGCCAGCAGCCAACACAGGGCACCAGGAAACACCATATATTTT. It encodes CASSQHRAPGNTIYF.

V and J are TRBV10-2 and TRBJ1-5; D ambiguous. V was shortened by 3 bases and J by 5 bases, with 8 bases between the two germline ends. Germline-derived CDR1 and CDR2 are WSHSY and SAAADI. The CDR3 is made up of 13 amino acids. The CDR3 here is CASSDPPYQPQHF. The DNA for the CDR3 is TGCGCCAGCAGTGATCCCCCATATCAGCCCCAGCATTTT.

The J gene is TRBJ1-1, the V gene TRBV5-1; weak D call: TRBD1 (6 bases). This CDR3 is built from 15 residues. Trimming pared 3 bases from V and 3 bases from J, leaving 15 bases between. Germline CDR1 is SGHRS and CDR2 is YFSETQ. The CDR3 is CASSSGTRVYTEAFF. The CDR3 coding sequence is TGCGCCAGCAGCTCCGGGACAAGGGTTTACACTGAAGCTTTCTTT.

The CDR3 DNA is TGCGCCAGCAGCCAACCACAGGGGAATAATGAAAAACTGTTTTTT. This sequence encodes CASSQPQGNNEKLFF. V is TRBV4-1 and J is TRBJ1-4, with 7 bases matching TRBD1. V lost 2 bases and J lost 4; bases outside the gene matches: 4. The CDR3 runs 15 residues. From germline, CDR1 is MGHRA and CDR2 YSYEKL.

This chain joins TRBV5-5 and TRBJ1-2; 8 nucleotides line up with TRBD1. CDR3 size: 15 residues. Germline trimming cut 3 bases from V and 4 bases from J; bases unmatched to any gene: 8. The germline V gene encodes CDR1 SGHKS and CDR2 YYEKEE (reference sequence). The CDR3 reads CASSYPGQELYGYTF. In DNA, the CDR3 is TGTGCCAGCAGCTATCCGGGACAGGAACTCTATGGCTACACCTTC.

In its sample, this clone was seen once. The gene calls are TRBV5-1 and TRBJ1-2; D is unresolved. The CDR3 loop spans 14 amino acids. Germline values: CDR1 SGHRS, CDR2 YFSETQ. V was pared by 3 bases and J by 2 bases, with 11 bases between. The CDR3 loop reads CASSSTAENYGYTF. The CDR3 nucleotides read TGCGCCAGCAGCTCTACGGCGGAAAACTATGGCTACACCTTC.

This clone was observed once. The V and J genes are TRBV7-9 and TRBJ2-7, with 8 bases matching TRBD1. Germline V gene data show CDR1 as SEHNR and CDR2 as FQNEAQ (reference sequence). Germline trimming cut 11 bases from V and 3 bases from J; bases unmatched to any gene: 15. The CDR3 is 15 residues long. The CDR3 sequence is CASGQGENGFYEQYF. The DNA for the CDR3 is TGTGCCTCAGGACAGGGTGAAAACGGATTCTACGAGCAGTACTTC.

The chain is built from TRBV2 and TRBJ2-7; the D gene is possibly TRBD1 (6 bases). The CDR3 is made up of 15 amino acids. Trimming took off 5 bases at V and 0 bases at J, with 14 bases between the two ends. The germline V gene encodes CDR1 SNHLY and CDR2 FYNNEI. CDR3 nucleotide sequence: TGTGCCAGCAGTAACCGAGGGGGTAGCTCCTACGAGCAGTACTTC. Protein product: CASSNRGGSSYEQYF.

The chain couples TRBV6-5 to TRBJ1-3; possibly TRBD1 for D (5 bases). Trimming stripped 5 bases from V and 0 bases from J, with 8 bases between. From germline, CDR1 is MNHEY and CDR2 SVGAGI. This CDR3 contains 14 residues. This CDR3 reads CASSPDNSGNTIYF. The CDR3, as DNA: TGTGCCAGCAGTCCGGACAACTCTGGAAACACCATATATTTT.